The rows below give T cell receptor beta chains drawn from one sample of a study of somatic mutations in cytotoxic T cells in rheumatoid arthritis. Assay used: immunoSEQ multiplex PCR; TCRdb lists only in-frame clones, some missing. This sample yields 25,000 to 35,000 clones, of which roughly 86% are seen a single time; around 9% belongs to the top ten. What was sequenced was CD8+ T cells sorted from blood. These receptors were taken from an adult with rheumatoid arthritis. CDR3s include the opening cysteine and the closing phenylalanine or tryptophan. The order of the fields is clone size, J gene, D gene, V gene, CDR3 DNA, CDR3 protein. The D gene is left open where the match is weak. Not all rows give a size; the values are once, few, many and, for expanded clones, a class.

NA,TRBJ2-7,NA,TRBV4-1,TGCGCCAGCAGCTGGCGAGGAGGGGGAGAACCCGAGCAGTACTTC,CASSWRGGGEPEQYF
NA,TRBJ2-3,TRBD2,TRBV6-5,TGTGCCAGCAGTTACTCGGGGGGGTCTAGCACAGATACGCAGTATTTT,CASSYSGGSSTDTQYF
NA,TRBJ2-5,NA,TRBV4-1,TGCGCCAGTGCCCTGTTTGCAGGGCCGTACCAAGAGACCCAGTACTTC,CASALFAGPYQETQYF
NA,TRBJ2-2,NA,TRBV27,TGTGCCACCGCGACCGAAGGTGACACCGGGGAGCTGTTTTTT,CATATEGDTGELFF
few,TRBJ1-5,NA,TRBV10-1,TGCGCCAGCAGTGAGGCTCTTGGTCAGCCCCAGCATTTT,CASSEALGQPQHF
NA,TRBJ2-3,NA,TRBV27,TGTGCCAGCAGTTTATCGATAAAGGGTGGGGATACGCAGTATTTT,CASSLSIKGGDTQYF
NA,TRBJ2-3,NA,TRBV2,TGTGCCAGCAGTTATCTTAGCGGTTCTAGCACAGATACGCAGTATTTT,CASSYLSGSSTDTQYF
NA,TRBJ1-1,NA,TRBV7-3,TGTGCCAGCAGCTTAACAGGGGATTGGGGCACTGAAGCTTTCTTT,CASSLTGDWGTEAFF
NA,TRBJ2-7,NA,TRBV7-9,TGTGCCAGCAGCTCCTCCGGGGTTTACGAGCAGTACTTC,CASSSSGVYEQYF
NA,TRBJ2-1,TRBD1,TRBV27,TGTGCCAGCGGGGACAGGGTTTACAATGAGCAGTTCTTC,CASGDRVYNEQFF
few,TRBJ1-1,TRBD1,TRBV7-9,TGTGCCAGCAGCTTATCCGGGGACAGCAGTCATATGAACACTGAAGCTTTCTTT,CASSLSGDSSHMNTEAFF
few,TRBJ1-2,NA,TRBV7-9,TGTGCCAGCAGCTTAACGGTCACACACTGGGGCTACACCTTC,CASSLTVTHWGYTF
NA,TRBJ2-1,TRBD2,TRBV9,TGTGCCAGCAGCCCCCCGGGGACTAGCGGCAATGAGCAGTTCTTC,CASSPPGTSGNEQFF
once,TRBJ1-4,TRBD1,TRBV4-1,TGCGCCAGCAGCCCAGGGGGTGGGACAGGGATTGAAAAACTGTTTTTT,CASSPGGGTGIEKLFF
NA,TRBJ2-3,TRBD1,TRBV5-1,TGCGCCAGCAGCACTGGACAGGGTACAGATACGCAGTATTTT,CASSTGQGTDTQYF
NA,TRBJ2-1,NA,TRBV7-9,TGTGCCAGCAGTTCTCCGGGGGAATCCTACAATGAGCAGTTCTTC,CASSSPGESYNEQFF
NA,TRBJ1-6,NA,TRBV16,TGTGCCAGCAGCCCCCGGGTAGTTGATAATTCACCCCTCCACTTT,CASSPRVVDNSPLHF